The 10 T cell receptor beta chains reported below all come from one sample, sequenced in a study of blood T cell repertoires in COVID-19. Some clones are missing from TCRdb's copy, which holds only in-frame ones; the method was immunoSEQ multiplex PCR. The data hold 300,000 to 450,000 clones, with 80% to 90% observed a single time. Sequenced sample: peripheral blood. The source is an older woman with COVID-19, enrolled during active disease.

The J gene is TRBJ2-7, the V gene TRBV7-2; D possibly corresponds to TRBD1 (6 bases). The CDR3 extends over 15 amino acids. V was shortened by 5 bases and J by 4 bases, with 18 bases between the two germline ends. From germline, CDR1 is SGHTA and CDR2 FQGNSA. Here the CDR3 reads CASSVSGWGPYEQYF. CDR3 in DNA: TGTGCCAGCAGCGTATCGGGGTGGGGGCCGTACGAGCAGTACTTC. Full variable domain (rest looked up from reference TRBV7-2 and TRBJ2-7): GAGVSQSPSNKVTEKGKDVELRCDPISGHTALYWYRQSLGQGLEFLIYFQGNSAPDKSGLPSDRFSAERTGGSVSTLTIQRTQQEDSAVYLCASSVSGWGPYEQYFGPGTRLTVT.

The V call is TRBV28, the J call TRBJ1-5; D perhaps matches TRBD1 (5 bases). The length of the CDR3 is 16 residues. V was shortened by 7 bases and J by 3 bases, with 19 bases between the two germline ends. Germline V gene data show CDR1 as MDHEN and CDR2 as SYDVKM. This chain's CDR3 is CASTTAGGGVNQPQHF. CDR3 nucleotide sequence: TGTGCCAGCACTACAGCGGGGGGAGGGGTCAATCAGCCCCAGCATTTT.

V gene TRBV2 combines with J gene TRBJ1-5; no clear D gene. Germline V gene sequence: CDR1 SNHLY, CDR2 FYNNEI. This CDR3 contains 14 residues. Trimming pared 6 bases from V and 0 bases from J, leaving 9 bases between. Here the CDR3 reads CASSMSISNQPQHF. Written as DNA, the CDR3 is TGTGCCAGCAGCATGAGCATTAGCAATCAGCCCCAGCATTTT.

The V and J genes are TRBV28 and TRBJ2-5; TRBD1 might be the D (6 bases). Germline V CDR1 and CDR2: MDHEN, SYDVKM. The CDR3 is 13 amino acids. V was shortened by 6 bases and J by 1 base, with 9 bases between the two germline ends. The CDR3 sequence is CASRLGAQETQYF. CDR3 sequence (DNA): TGTGCCAGCAGATTGGGGGCCCAAGAGACCCAGTACTTC.

This chain links TRBV10-3 with TRBJ2-3; 14 bases align to TRBD2. V was pared by 6 bases and J by 4 bases, with 3 bases of the junction left unmatched. The germline CDR1 and CDR2 sequences are ENHRY and SYGVKD. This CDR3 is 15 amino acids long. DNA of the CDR3: TGTGCCATCAGCCTGACTAGCGGGGGGGCAGATACGCAGTATTTT. Translation gives CAISLTSGGADTQYF.

The chain's CDR3 is CAWSNTGYQETQYF. The CDR3 DNA reads TGTGCCTGGAGTAACACAGGGTACCAAGAGACCCAGTACTTC. The gene calls are TRBV30 and TRBJ2-5, with D perhaps matching TRBD1 (6 bases). Germline assignment: CDR1 GTSNPN and CDR2 SVGIG (reference sequence). V lost 2 bases to trimming and J lost 0 bases, with 10 bases between them. The CDR3 sequence is 14 residues long.

The gene calls are TRBV28 and TRBJ1-6; D may be TRBD1 (5 bases). Per the germline V gene, CDR1 is MDHEN and CDR2 is SYDVKM. V lost 3 bases and J 7 bases, leaving 10 bases between the germline ends. The CDR3 spans 14 residues. The CDR3 region has the DNA TGTGCCAGCAGTTTCAGGGTACGGAATTCACCCCTCCACTTT. It translates to CASSFRVRNSPLHF. Combining the CDR3 with reference TRBV28 and TRBJ1-6 gives the whole variable domain DVKVTQSSRYLVKRTGEKVFLECVQDMDHENMFWYRQDPGLGLRLIYFSYDVKMKEKGDIPEGYSVSREKKERFSLILESASTNQTSMYLCASSFRVRNSPLHFGNGTRLTVT.

The V and J genes are TRBV30 and TRBJ1-4, with D possibly matching TRBD1 (5 bases). CDR1 is GTSNPN, CDR2 SVGIG, per germline (reference sequence). The CDR3 length is 14 residues. Trimming took off 0 bases at V and 6 bases at J, with 11 bases between the two ends. The CDR3 sequence is CAWSVPGRDEKLFF. The CDR3 region has the DNA TGTGCCTGGAGTGTACCAGGGCGAGATGAAAAACTGTTTTTT.

This chain joins TRBV7-2 and TRBJ1-2; 7 bases are shared with TRBD1. The CDR3 length is 13 residues. The germline gives CDR1 SGHTA, CDR2 FQGNSA. The V and J ends lost 5 bases and 7 bases, in that order; junction bases with no gene match: 7. The CDR3 sequence is CASSRQGRGGYTF. CDR3 sequence (DNA): TGTGCCAGCAGCCGACAGGGAAGGGGTGGCTACACCTTC.

This chain joins TRBV5-1 and TRBJ1-1, with D maybe TRBD1 (6 bases). V was clipped by 7 bases and J by 0 bases, with 13 bases between them. This CDR3 has 14 amino acids. The germline V gene has CDR1 SGHRS and CDR2 YFSETQ. In DNA, the CDR3 is TGCGCCAGCTTCCGTTGGGACATGAACACTGAAGCTTTCTTT. Translation: CASFRWDMNTEAFF.